This T cell receptor (beta chain) was sequenced for a study of blood T cell repertoires in COVID-19. As for the study in general: There were acute and convalescent COVID-19 samples, and they came from the United States, Italy and Spain. The cDNA or gDNA used as material had been derived from T cells, B-cell-depleted T cells, or PBMCs.

This CDR3 contains 17 residues. The V segment lost 6 bases and the J segment 4 bases; nucleotides outside the gene matches: 12. Germline V CDR1 and CDR2: LNHDA, SQIVND (reference sequence). In the study's own analysis: How many nucleated cells were present was estimated from reference gene primer amplification. Generated by immunoSEQ multiplex PCR, the TCRdb table keeps only in-frame clones and is missing some. V, J and clone size were drawn from that table, and D and trimming were deduced from the DNA. The sample holds roughly 230,000 clones, about nine tenths seen once. This TCR was sampled from a man in his sixties or seventies with acute or convalescent COVID-19. This sequence joins TRBV19 and TRBJ1-4; 9 bases agree with TRBD1. The sequenced sample was peripheral blood. CDR3: CASSGGQGSLLNEKLFF. The CDR3 bases are TGTGCCAGTAGCGGGGGACAGGGTTCCCTCCTTAATGAAAAACTGTTTTTT.